Presented here are 17 T cell receptor beta chains from one specimen sequenced in a study of cytomegalovirus exposure and HLA in healthy donors. 13 Jbeta primers and 60 Vbeta primers were used for the PCR. The table came from immunoSEQ multiplex PCR; TCRdb's copy has only in-frame clones and leaves some out. The profile covers over 150,000 clones, with about 80% appearing a single time and nearly 3% taken by the ten largest. The specimen was PBMCs. Receptor source: a woman in her twenties or thirties in good health and CMV-seronegative.

This clone has a handful of counts. The V gene is TRBV4-1, the J gene TRBJ1-1; no clear D gene. Germline CDR1 is MGHRA and CDR2 is YSYEKL. The CDR3 is 12 amino acids. The V end lost 6 bases, the J end lost 0 bases, and 5 bases lay between the germline ends. The CDR3 bases are TGCGCCAGCAGGAACTTGAACACTGAAGCTTTCTTT. This sequence encodes CASRNLNTEAFF.

The chain combines TRBV11-3 with TRBJ2-1; TRBD2 agrees at 10 bases. The trim removed 2 bases at V and 3 bases at J, leaving 4 bases unmatched. Per germline, CDR1 SGHNT and CDR2 YENEEA. This CDR3 region has 16 residues. The CDR3 bases are TGTGCCAGCAGCTTACGGACTAGCGGCTTCTACAATGAGCAGTTCTTC. Translated: CASSLRTSGFYNEQFF.

This clone was detected once. This rearrangement joins TRBV5-5 to TRBJ1-1; D may be TRBD1 (5 bases). Trimming stripped 0 bases from V and 3 bases from J, with 6 bases between. Germline assignment: CDR1 SGHKS and CDR2 YYEKEE (reference sequence). The CDR3 loop spans 13 amino acids. For the CDR3, the DNA is TGTGCCAGCAGCTTGGCCAGGGACACTGAAGCTTTCTTT. The encoded protein is CASSLARDTEAFF.

CDR3 loop: CAISEPGQGVRETQYF. The CDR3 DNA sequence: TGTGCCATCAGTGAGCCAGGACAGGGGGTTCGGGAGACCCAGTACTTC. J is TRBJ2-5 and V is TRBV10-3, with 10 bases identical to TRBD1. This CDR3 region has 16 residues. The V gene end was trimmed by 2 bases and the J gene end by 5 bases; junction bases not matched to a gene: 8. Germline values: CDR1 ENHRY, CDR2 SYGVKD.

The chain employs TRBV6-1 and TRBJ2-3, with TRBD2 matching over 7 bases. CDR3 length equals 15 residues. With V trimmed by 4 bases and J by 0 bases, 4 bases remained unmatched. Per the germline V gene, CDR1 is MNHNS and CDR2 is SASEGT. CDR3 nucleotide sequence: TGTGCCAGCAGTGCACTAGCGCTGAGCACAGATACGCAGTATTTT. Translation gives CASSALALSTDTQYF.

The chain has TRBV5-1 and TRBJ2-5; TRBD1 is a possible D gene (5 bases). Trimming stripped 0 bases from V and 0 bases from J, with 15 bases between. CDR1 is SGHRS, CDR2 YFSETQ, per germline. The CDR3 totals 17 residues. The CDR3 sequence is CASSLGAQGNHQETQYF. The DNA of the CDR3 is TGCGCCAGCAGCTTGGGGGCCCAGGGTAACCACCAAGAGACCCAGTACTTC.

To note about this clone: An end of the junction differs from the germline gene, which may be a read error. The chain's CDR3 is CASSESTQGGHHF. CDR3 sequence (DNA): TGCGCCAGCAGTGAGTCGACTCAGGGGGGCCATCACTTC. This sequence joins TRBV10-2 and TRBJ2-7; tentatively, D is TRBD1 (7 bases). The CDR3 sequence is 13 residues long. The germline V gene has CDR1 WSHSY and CDR2 SAAADI.

The chain couples TRBV6-5 to TRBJ2-7, with 9 bases that match TRBD2. Looked up from germline, CDR1 is MNHEY and CDR2 is SVGAGI. The trim removed 11 bases at V and 1 base at J, leaving 6 bases unmatched. The CDR3 sequence is 13 residues long. CDR3 nucleotides: TGTGCCGCATTAGCGGGGGAGTCCTACGAGCAGTACTTC. Protein product: CAALAGESYEQYF.

The chain has TRBV28 and TRBJ1-5, with D hard to call. The CDR3 sequence is 14 residues long. Germline V gene data show CDR1 as MDHEN and CDR2 as SYDVKM. Trimming pared 3 bases from V and 7 bases from J, leaving 13 bases between. The CDR3 DNA is TGTGCCAGCAGTTTCGTAGGAGCGTTCCAGCCCCAGCATTTT. Translation: CASSFVGAFQPQHF. The whole variable domain, remainder taken from reference TRBV28 and TRBJ1-5, is DVKVTQSSRYLVKRTGEKVFLECVQDMDHENMFWYRQDPGLGLRLIYFSYDVKMKEKGDIPEGYSVSREKKERFSLILESASTNQTSMYLCASSFVGAFQPQHFGDGTRLSIL.

This chain links TRBV4-1 with TRBJ2-3; D is perhaps TRBD2 (7 bases). Trimming shortened V by 2 bases and J by 0 bases, and 18 bases separated the two germline ends. This CDR3 spans 18 amino acids. The V gene's germline CDR1 is MGHRA and CDR2 YSYEKL. The chain's CDR3 is CASSQRSSRGHSTDTQYF. The CDR3 nucleotides are TGCGCCAGCAGCCAACGCTCTTCGCGGGGGCATAGCACAGATACGCAGTATTTT.

This clone was detected a few times. J is TRBJ1-2 and V is TRBV19; no clear D. The V gene lost 2 bases and the J gene lost 8 bases, with 12 bases spanning the gap. The CDR3 totals 13 residues. Looked up from germline, CDR1 is LNHDA and CDR2 is SQIVND (reference sequence). The CDR3 region has the DNA TGTGCCAGTAGTATAAAGGGAGTCGGAGGCTACACCTTC. Its protein product is CASSIKGVGGYTF.

The chain employs TRBV5-4 and TRBJ1-1, with 8 bases fitting TRBD1. Trimming at V came to 6 bases and at J to 3 bases, leaving 10 bases not matched to a gene. Germline CDR1 and CDR2: SGHNT and YYREEE (reference sequence). The CDR3 is 15 amino acids. The CDR3 DNA reads as TGTGCCAGCATCAATGCCAGGGGGCCGGACACTGAAGCTTTCTTT. Its protein is CASINARGPDTEAFF.

The chain couples TRBV27 to TRBJ1-5; possibly TRBD1 for D (5 bases). The germline V and J ends were trimmed by 3 bases and 6 bases, with 12 bases remaining between them. This CDR3 has 14 amino acids. The germline V gene has CDR1 MNHEY and CDR2 SMNVEV (reference sequence). The CDR3 DNA sequence: TGTGCCAGCAGTTTTGGGGCAGGGTCTCAGCCCCAGCATTTT. Translation gives CASSFGAGSQPQHF.

This clone has just a few counts. The chain is built from TRBV15 and TRBJ2-3, with D perhaps TRBD2 (7 bases). Trimming left V 3 bases short and J 4 bases short, with 17 bases between. Germline V lookup: CDR1 LNHNV, CDR2 YYDKDF (reference sequence). The CDR3 is made up of 16 amino acids. CDR3 sequence (DNA): TGTGCCACCAGCAGGTCCCTAGGGGGGGAGGCAGATACGCAGTATTTT. This translates into CATSRSLGGEADTQYF.

J is TRBJ2-3 and V is TRBV10-2; tentatively, D is TRBD2 (6 bases). Germline loops: CDR1 WSHSY, CDR2 SAAADI. The CDR3 covers 13 residues. Trimming cost V 6 bases and J 4 bases, with 11 bases left between them. CDR3 DNA sequence: TGCGCCAGCAGGGACTATTCCCCAGATACGCAGTATTTT. This translates into CASRDYSPDTQYF.

The V gene is TRBV7-2, the J gene TRBJ1-6; the D gene is possibly TRBD1 (6 bases). The V gene's germline CDR1 is SGHTA and CDR2 FQGNSA. The V end was cut by 6 bases, the J end by 9 bases, with 15 bases between. This CDR3 contains 14 residues. CDR3 sequence: CASRRGLPGSPLHF. The CDR3 DNA follows: TGTGCCAGCAGGAGGGGGTTACCGGGTTCACCCCTCCACTTT. The variable domain in full, with the rest retrieved from reference TRBV7-2 and TRBJ1-6, is GAGVSQSPSNKVTEKGKDVELRCDPISGHTALYWYRQSLGQGLEFLIYFQGNSAPDKSGLPSDRFSAERTGGSVSTLTIQRTQQEDSAVYLCASRRGLPGSPLHFGNGTRLTVT.

The J gene is TRBJ2-7, the V gene TRBV15; a possible D gene is TRBD2 (6 bases). V shed 4 bases and J shed 1 base, with 11 bases lying between them. The length of the CDR3 is 14 residues. From germline, CDR1 is LNHNV and CDR2 YYDKDF (reference sequence). Here the CDR3 reads CATSKRVQSYEQYF. Written as DNA, the CDR3 is TGTGCCACCAGCAAGCGGGTCCAGTCCTACGAGCAGTACTTC.